The clone carrying this T cell receptor (beta chain) showed up just a few times. Antigen unknown. The CDR3 contains 17 residues. V lost 0 bases, J lost 0 bases, and 3 bases stayed unmatched. Looked up from germline, CDR1 is SEHNR and CDR2 is FQNEAQ (reference sequence). These data belong to a study of T cells after yellow fever vaccination. Study context: Each low-cell-number fraction was prepared by means of SMART-Seq v4 Ultra Low Input. Study observations and caveats: In FACS-sorted repertoires, abundant clonotypes from the bulk population could appear as contaminants.

A universal primer site and UMIs were added as TCR cDNA was made by 5'RACE template switching. TCRdb re-called the 5' RACE reads with MiXCR, one entry per CDR3 protein. The sample has approximately 550,000 distinct CDR3 sequences, under 25% seen once. The rearrangement uses TRBV7-9 and TRBJ2-5; 11 bases map to TRBD2. The receptor's source is a man aged 25 to 40 who received the YFV17D yellow fever vaccine. The material was PBMCs, obtained 15 days after the yellow fever booster vaccination. The CDR3 coding sequence is TGTGCCAGCAGCTTAGCCGGGACTAGCGGCTACCAAGAGACCCAGTACTTC. It is translated as CASSLAGTSGYQETQYF.